One and the same sample provided the 4 T cell receptor beta chains below, sequenced in a study of beta chain features in type 1 diabetes. Every isolated RNA sample was fully reverse transcribed, so sequencing captured expressed TCRB transcripts. Assay used: immunoSEQ multiplex PCR; TCRdb lists only in-frame clones, some missing. Counted here are 350,000 to 450,000 clones, less than 15% occurring once; the ten biggest clones make up more than 0.015%. Sequencing was carried out using naive CD4+ T cells from blood. These TCRs come from a woman aged 18-29 years in good health.

This clone was seen only a few times. The rearrangement uses TRBV6-5 and TRBJ2-7; the match to TRBD1 covers 11 bases. The CDR3 is made up of 14 amino acids. Trimming took 5 bases from V and 4 from J; bases not matched to a gene: 4. Germline CDR1 MNHEY, CDR2 SVGAGI. The CDR3 reads CASSRDRGAYEQYF. The CDR3 DNA reads as TGTGCCAGCAGTCGGGACAGGGGGGCGTACGAGCAGTACTTC.

This chain uses TRBV29-1 with TRBJ1-1; unclear D gene. CDR1 and CDR2 (germline): SQVTM, ANQGSEA. The CDR3 runs to 12 residues. Trimming removed 7 bases from V and 2 bases from J, with 11 bases in between. The CDR3 bases are TGCAGCGCCAGACACGGAAACACTGAAGCTTTCTTT. Protein: CSARHGNTEAFF. Full variable domain (rest looked up from reference TRBV29-1 and TRBJ1-1): SAVISQKPSRDICQRGTSLTIQCQVDSQVTMMFWYRQQPGQSLTLIATANQGSEATYESGFVIDKFPISRPNLTFSTLTVSNMSPEDSSIYLCSARHGNTEAFFGQGTRLTVV.

This clone has just a few counts. The chain links TRBV25-1 to TRBJ2-1, with 15 bases matching TRBD2. The germline V gene encodes CDR1 MGHDK and CDR2 SYGVNS. The CDR3 consists of 15 residues. Losses at the gene ends were 3 bases for V and 12 bases for J; bases not matched to a gene: 6. As DNA, the CDR3 is TGTGCCAGCAGTGACTGGACTAGCGGGAGGGCCTGGCAGTTCTTC. Encoded protein: CASSDWTSGRAWQFF.

J is TRBJ2-5 and V is TRBV30; TRBD1 might be the D (5 bases). V was pared by 0 bases and J by 5 bases, with 10 bases between. The CDR3 contains 13 residues. CDR1 is GTSNPN, CDR2 SVGIG, per germline (reference sequence). This CDR3 reads CAWSVGVSETQYF. The DNA for the CDR3 is TGTGCCTGGAGTGTAGGGGTGTCGGAGACCCAGTACTTC. Together with reference TRBV30 and TRBJ2-5, the CDR3 gives the full variable domain: SQTIHQWPATLVQPVGSPLSLECTVEGTSNPNLYWYRQAAGRGLQLLFYSVGIGQISSEVPQNLSASRPQDRQFILSSKKLLLSDSGFYLCAWSVGVSETQYFGPGTRLLVL.